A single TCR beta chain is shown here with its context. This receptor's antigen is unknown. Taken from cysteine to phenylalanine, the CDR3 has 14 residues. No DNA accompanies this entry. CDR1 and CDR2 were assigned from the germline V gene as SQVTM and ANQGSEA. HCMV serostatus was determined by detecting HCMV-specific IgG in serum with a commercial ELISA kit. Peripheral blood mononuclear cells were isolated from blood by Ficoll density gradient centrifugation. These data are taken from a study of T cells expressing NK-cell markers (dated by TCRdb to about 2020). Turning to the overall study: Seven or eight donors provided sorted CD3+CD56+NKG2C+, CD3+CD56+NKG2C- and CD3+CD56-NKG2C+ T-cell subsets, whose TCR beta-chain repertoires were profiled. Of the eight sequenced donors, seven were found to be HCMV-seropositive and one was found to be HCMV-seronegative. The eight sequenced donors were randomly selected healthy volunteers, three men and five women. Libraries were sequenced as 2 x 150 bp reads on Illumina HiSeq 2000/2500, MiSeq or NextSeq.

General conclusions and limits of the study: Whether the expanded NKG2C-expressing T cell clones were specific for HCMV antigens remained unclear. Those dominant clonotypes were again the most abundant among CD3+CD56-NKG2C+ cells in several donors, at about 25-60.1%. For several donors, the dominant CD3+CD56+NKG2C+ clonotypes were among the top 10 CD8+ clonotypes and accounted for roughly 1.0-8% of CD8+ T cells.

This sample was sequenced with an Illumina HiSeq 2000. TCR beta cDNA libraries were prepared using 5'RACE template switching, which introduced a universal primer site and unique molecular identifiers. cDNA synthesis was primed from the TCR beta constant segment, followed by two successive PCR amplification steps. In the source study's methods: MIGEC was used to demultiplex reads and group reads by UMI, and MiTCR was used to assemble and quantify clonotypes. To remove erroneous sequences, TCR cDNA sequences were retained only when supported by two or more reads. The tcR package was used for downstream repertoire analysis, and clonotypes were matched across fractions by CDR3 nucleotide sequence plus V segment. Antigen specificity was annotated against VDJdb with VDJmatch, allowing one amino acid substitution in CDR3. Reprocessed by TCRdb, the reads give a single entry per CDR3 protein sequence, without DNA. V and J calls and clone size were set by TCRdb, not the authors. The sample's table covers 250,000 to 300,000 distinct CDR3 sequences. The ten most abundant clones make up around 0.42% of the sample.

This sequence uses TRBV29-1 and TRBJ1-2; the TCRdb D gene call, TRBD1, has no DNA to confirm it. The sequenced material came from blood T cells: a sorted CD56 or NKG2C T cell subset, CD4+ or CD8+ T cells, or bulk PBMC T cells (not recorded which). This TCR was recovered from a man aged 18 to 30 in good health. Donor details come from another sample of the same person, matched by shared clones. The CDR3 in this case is CSVEGTLDNYGYTF. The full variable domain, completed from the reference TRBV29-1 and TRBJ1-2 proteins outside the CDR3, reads SAVISQKPSRDICQRGTSLTIQCQVDSQVTMMFWYRQQPGQSLTLIATANQGSEATYESGFVIDKFPISRPNLTFSTLTVSNMSPEDSSIYLCSVEGTLDNYGYTFGSGTRLTVV.